These 32 T cell receptor beta chains were sequenced from one sample in a study of CXCR3-negative and CXCR3-positive naive CD8 T cells. Points from the study as a whole: Against CXCR3-negative naive cells, CXCR3-positive naive cells showed more hydrophobic TRB CDR3s.

Their antigen targets remain unknown. The libraries of TRB cDNA were constructed through 5' RACE using UMI labels. TCRdb re-called the 5' RACE reads and catalogs CDR3 proteins one per entry, DNA excluded. The sample totals about 120,000 distinct CDR3 sequences. The sequenced sample consisted of naive CXCR3+ CD8+ T cells from blood. Documented subset: CD45RO-CCR7+CD27+CD95- naive CD8+ T cells expressing CXCR3 (TNR3+). The receptors here all came from a human donor in good health. Some clones in this sample may be carry-over from other donors' samples.

V and J are TRBV20-1 and TRBJ2-3; TCRdb reports TRBD1, a call that lacks DNA to check it against. The CDR3 consists of 19 residues. The germline V gene has CDR1 DFQATT and CDR2 SNEGSKA (reference sequence). The CDR3 sequence: CSARDTGAAGTLRTDTQYF.

J is TRBJ1-1 and V is TRBV7-9; the D call of TRBD1 rests on TCRdb alone, since no DNA is present to check it. Germline assignment: CDR1 SEHNR and CDR2 FQNEAQ (reference sequence). The CDR3 extends over 13 amino acids. CDR3 sequence reads: CASSPPGGFEAFF.

The chain recombines TRBV7-9 with TRBJ2-5; TCRdb picks TRBD1, but there is no DNA to check that call. This CDR3 is built from 14 residues. Per the germline V gene, CDR1 is SEHNR and CDR2 is FQNEAQ (reference sequence). Here the CDR3 reads CASSLDRGFETQYF.

The rearrangement uses TRBV7-2 and TRBJ2-3. Per germline, CDR1 SGHTA and CDR2 FQGNSA. This CDR3 has 11 residues. This chain's CDR3 is CASSLQDTQYF.

The genes are TRBV5-1 and TRBJ2-2. CDR1 is SGHRS and CDR2 is YFSETQ in the germline V gene. CDR3 length equals 16 residues. CDR3 residues: CASSFSDSSQTGELFF.

The rearrangement links TRBV4-1 to TRBJ2-3; the TRBD2 assignment by TCRdb is unverifiable without DNA. CDR3 length: 18 amino acids. In germline, CDR1 is MGHRA, CDR2 YSYEKL. The CDR3 reads CASSQGPGLAGPTDTQYF.

The chain couples TRBV27 to TRBJ2-3; TCRdb designates TRBD1, a call that cannot be tested without DNA. Germline V gene sequence: CDR1 MNHEY, CDR2 SMNVEV (reference sequence). CDR3 length: 15 residues. The chain's CDR3 is CASYPGGVHTDTQYF.

The CDR3 sequence is CASSWTGENIQYF. V is TRBV28 and J is TRBJ2-4; TCRdb's assignment of TRBD1 cannot be checked, as there is no DNA. CDR1 and CDR2 (germline): MDHEN, SYDVKM. The CDR3 length is 13 residues.

V is TRBV28 and J is TRBJ2-1. The germline V gene encodes CDR1 MDHEN and CDR2 SYDVKM. This CDR3 is built from 15 residues. The CDR3 spells CASSLRRRDYNEQFF.

This sequence joins TRBV5-1 and TRBJ2-1. CDR1 is SGHRS and CDR2 is YFSETQ in the germline V gene. The CDR3 sequence is 18 residues long. The CDR3 loop is CASSLAGFLSSSYNEQFF.

The chain has TRBV27 and TRBJ2-4; the D call from TCRdb, TRBD2, cannot be confirmed without DNA. CDR3 length equals 12 residues. Germline V gives CDR1 MNHEY, CDR2 SMNVEV (reference sequence). CDR3 sequence reads: CASSSGGDIQYF.

The chain links TRBV7-8 to TRBJ2-2; the TCRdb call, TRBD1, lacks DNA for checking. The V gene's germline CDR1 is SGHVS and CDR2 FQNEAQ. CDR3 length: 16 amino acids. The CDR3 is CASSRQGIKNTGELFF. Combining the CDR3 with reference TRBV7-8 and TRBJ2-2 gives the whole variable domain GAGVSQSPRYKVAKRGQDVALRCDPISGHVSLFWYQQALGQGPEFLTYFQNEAQLDKSGLPSDRFFAERPEGSVSTLKIQRTQQEDSAVYLCASSRQGIKNTGELFFGEGSRLTVL.

V and J are TRBV6-5 and TRBJ2-2. This CDR3 has 13 amino acids. The germline gives CDR1 MNHEY, CDR2 SVGAGI. This CDR3 is CASSRQNTGELFF.

CDR3 residues: CASSYPGDYEQYF. This chain links TRBV11-3 with TRBJ2-7; TCRdb's D call, TRBD1, is unchecked because there is no DNA. This CDR3 spans 13 amino acids. Germline V gives CDR1 SGHNT, CDR2 YENEEA.

The rearrangement links TRBV5-4 to TRBJ2-3; TCRdb proposes TRBD2, but this gene call is untestable without DNA. CDR1 and CDR2 (germline): SGHNT, YYREEE (reference sequence). CDR3 size: 18 residues. CDR3 residues: CASSFGGLAELSTDTQYF. Based on the CDR3 plus reference TRBV5-4 and TRBJ2-3, the full variable domain is ETGVTQSPTHLIKTRGQQVTLRCSSQSGHNTVSWYQQALGQGPQFIFQYYREEENGRGNFPPRFSGLQFPNYSSELNVNALELDDSALYLCASSFGGLAELSTDTQYFGPGTRLTVL.

This chain links TRBV7-2 with TRBJ1-5; TCRdb returns TRBD1, unconfirmable since there is no DNA. The CDR3 is 17 residues long. The V gene's germline CDR1 is SGHTA and CDR2 FQGNSA. CDR3 loop: CASSPRPGQPINQPQHF.

The chain links TRBV5-1 to TRBJ2-7; the TCRdb call, TRBD1, lacks DNA for checking. The length of the CDR3 is 16 residues. The germline V gene has CDR1 SGHRS and CDR2 YFSETQ. CDR3 loop: CASSPGQGGPFYEQYF.

The chain couples TRBV12-3 or TRBV12-4 to TRBJ2-5; TCRdb calls TRBD1, which cannot be checked without DNA. This CDR3 spans 15 amino acids. The CDR3 reads CASSFSGSPQETQYF.

The chain has TRBV4-2 and TRBJ2-3; the TCRdb D gene call, TRBD2, has no DNA to confirm it. CDR3 size: 14 residues. Looked up from germline, CDR1 is LGHNA and CDR2 is YNFKEQ. CDR3 protein: CASSPYQDSDTQYF.

The chain couples TRBV4-3 to TRBJ2-1; the TRBD1 assignment by TCRdb is unverifiable without DNA. The germline V gene encodes CDR1 LGHNA and CDR2 YSLEER. The CDR3 sequence is 17 residues long. CDR3 residues: CASSQGGTGIAYNEQFF.

This chain connects TRBV28 to TRBJ1-1; TCRdb's D gene call, TRBD1, goes unchecked for lack of DNA. This CDR3 spans 16 amino acids. CDR1 is MDHEN, CDR2 SYDVKM, per germline. The CDR3 sequence: CASSQLGVRGPTEAFF.

The chain has TRBV5-1 and TRBJ1-1; as DNA is missing, the TRBD1 call by TCRdb cannot be tested. The V gene's germline CDR1 is SGHRS and CDR2 YFSETQ. CDR3 length: 15 amino acids. This chain's CDR3 is CASSITTGENTEAFF.

V is TRBV20-1 and J is TRBJ2-7; the D call from TCRdb, TRBD1, cannot be confirmed without DNA. The CDR3 consists of 13 residues. Germline V CDR1 and CDR2: DFQATT, SNEGSKA (reference sequence). The chain's CDR3 is CSARLSPAYEQYF.

V is TRBV12-3 or TRBV12-4 and J is TRBJ1-1. The length of the CDR3 is 13 residues. The CDR3 reads CASSMAPSLEAFF.

V gene TRBV10-1 combines with J gene TRBJ2-4; absent DNA, TCRdb's TRBD1 call cannot be checked. The CDR3 loop spans 20 amino acids. Germline V CDR1 and CDR2: WNHNN, SYGVQD (reference sequence). The CDR3 reads CASSEEGQKRDMLAKNIQYF.

The chain uses TRBV11-2 and TRBJ2-7; TCRdb's assignment of TRBD1 cannot be checked, as there is no DNA. The CDR3 is 13 residues long. CDR1 is SGHAT and CDR2 is FQNNGV in the germline V gene. This CDR3 reads CASSYRTGDEQYF. The entire variable domain, with the rest obtained from reference TRBV11-2 and TRBJ2-7, is as follows: EAGVAQSPRYKIIEKRQSVAFWCNPISGHATLYWYQQILGQGPKLLIQFQNNGVVDDSQLPKDRFSAERLKGVDSTLKIQPAKLEDSAVYLCASSYRTGDEQYFGPGTRLTVT.

The V call is TRBV12-3 or TRBV12-4, the J call TRBJ1-5; lacking DNA, the TRBD1 call made by TCRdb goes unchecked. This CDR3 is 15 amino acids long. The CDR3 region is CASSVTGYSNQPQHF.

The chain couples TRBV20-1 to TRBJ2-3; TCRdb indicates TRBD2, and absent DNA this call remains unverified. Looked up from germline, CDR1 is DFQATT and CDR2 is SNEGSKA (reference sequence). The CDR3 consists of 17 residues. CDR3 protein: CSAPKPLAGSSTDTQYF.

V and J are TRBV28 and TRBJ2-7. Per the germline V gene, CDR1 is MDHEN and CDR2 is SYDVKM. This CDR3 contains 12 residues. CDR3 loop: CASRAGRFEQYF. Full variable domain (rest looked up from reference TRBV28 and TRBJ2-7): DVKVTQSSRYLVKRTGEKVFLECVQDMDHENMFWYRQDPGLGLRLIYFSYDVKMKEKGDIPEGYSVSREKKERFSLILESASTNQTSMYLCASRAGRFEQYFGPGTRLTVT.

CDR3: CASSFVLAGREQYF. The V call is TRBV28, the J call TRBJ2-7; TCRdb selects TRBD2, and the lack of DNA leaves this call unchecked. The CDR3 has 14 residues. CDR1 is MDHEN, CDR2 SYDVKM, per germline.

CDR3 sequence: CASSYTSGSWLSYNEQFF. V gene TRBV28 combines with J gene TRBJ2-1; TCRdb gives TRBD2 as the D gene, but with no DNA this cannot be confirmed. CDR1 and CDR2 from the germline V gene are MDHEN and SYDVKM. The CDR3 runs 18 residues.

The rearrangement joins TRBV10-3 to TRBJ2-7; TCRdb's D call, TRBD1, is unchecked because there is no DNA. The CDR3 is 15 amino acids. Germline loops: CDR1 ENHRY, CDR2 SYGVKD. This CDR3 is CAISESLGLGNEQYF.